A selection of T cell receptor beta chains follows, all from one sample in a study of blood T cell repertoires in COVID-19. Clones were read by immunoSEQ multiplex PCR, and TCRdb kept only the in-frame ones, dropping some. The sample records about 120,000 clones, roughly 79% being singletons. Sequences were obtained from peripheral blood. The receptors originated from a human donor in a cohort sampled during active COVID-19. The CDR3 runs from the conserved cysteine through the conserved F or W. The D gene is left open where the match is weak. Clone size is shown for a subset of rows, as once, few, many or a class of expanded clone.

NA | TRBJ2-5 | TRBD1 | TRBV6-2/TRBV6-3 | TGTGCCAGCAGTAGGGGACAGGGGTTTGAGACCCAGTACTTC | CASSRGQGFETQYF
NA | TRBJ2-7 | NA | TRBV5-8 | TGTGCCAGCAGCTTTGGAGGGAAGCAGTACTTC | CASSFGGKQYF
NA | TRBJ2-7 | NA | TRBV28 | TGTGCCAGCGCCGTCCTGGACAGCTACGAGCAGTACTTC | CASAVLDSYEQYF
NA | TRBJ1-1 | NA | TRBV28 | TGTGCCAGCAGTCGAAGCTATGAAGCTTTCTTT | CASSRSYEAFF
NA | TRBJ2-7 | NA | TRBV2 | TGTGCCAGCCGGGACTCCCACCCCCCTTACGAGCAGTACTTC | CASRDSHPPYEQYF
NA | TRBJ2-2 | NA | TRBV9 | TGTGCCAGCAGCGTAGAGCACGGGGAGCTGTTTTTT | CASSVEHGELFF
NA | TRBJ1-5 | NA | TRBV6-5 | TGTGCCAGCAGTTACTCTTCGCGTCAGCCCCAGCATTTT | CASSYSSRQPQHF
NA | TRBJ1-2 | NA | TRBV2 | TGTGCCAGCAGCGCAGACAGGACCTATGGCTACACCTTC | CASSADRTYGYTF
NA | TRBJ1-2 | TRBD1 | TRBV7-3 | TGTGCCAGCAGCTTGACCGGGACAGGCTGGGATGGCTACACCTTC | CASSLTGTGWDGYTF
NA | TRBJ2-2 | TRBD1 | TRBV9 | TGTGCCAGCAGCGTAGGACAGGGGAACACCGGGGAGCTGTTTTTT | CASSVGQGNTGELFF
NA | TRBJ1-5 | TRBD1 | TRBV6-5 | TGTGCCAGCAAACCGCAGGGGGCGGACAATCAGCCCCAGCATTTT | CASKPQGADNQPQHF
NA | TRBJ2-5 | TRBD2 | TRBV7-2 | TGTGCCAGCAGCTTAGCATCAACGGGAGGGCTCGGGGAGACCCAGTACTTC | CASSLASTGGLGETQYF
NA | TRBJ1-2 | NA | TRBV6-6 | TGTGCCAGCAGTTACCCGCGTGAAGGGGCTCAAGGCTACACCTTC | CASSYPREGAQGYTF
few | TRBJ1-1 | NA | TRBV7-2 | TGTGCCAGCAGCCCCTTCAGGGGAGGGGACACTGAAGCTTTCTTT | CASSPFRGGDTEAFF
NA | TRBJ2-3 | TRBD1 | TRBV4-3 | TGCGCCAGCAGCCAAGATCCCAGGGGGCAAGATACGCAGTATTTT | CASSQDPRGQDTQYF
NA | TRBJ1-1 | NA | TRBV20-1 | TGCAGTGCCAGGGGAGGGGCAGCTTTCTTT | CSARGGAAFF
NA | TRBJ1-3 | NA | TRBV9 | TGTGCCAGCAGCGTAGGGGCCCGTTCTGGAAACACCATATATTTT | CASSVGARSGNTIYF
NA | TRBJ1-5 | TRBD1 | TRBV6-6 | TGTGCCAGCAGTTTTAGACAGGGTAGGGATCAGCCCCAGCATTTT | CASSFRQGRDQPQHF
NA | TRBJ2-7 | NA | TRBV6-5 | TGTGCCAGCAGTTACTTAGGGGACTCCTACGAGCAGTACTTC | CASSYLGDSYEQYF
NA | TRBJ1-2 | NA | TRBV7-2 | TGTGCCAGCAGCAGACAGGAGATCTATGGCTACACCTTC | CASSRQEIYGYTF
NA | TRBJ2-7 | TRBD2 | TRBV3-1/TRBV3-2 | TGTGCCAGCAGCAGGGGACTAGGGGATTCCTACGAGCAGTACTTC | CASSRGLGDSYEQYF
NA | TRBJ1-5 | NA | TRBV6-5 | TGTGCCAGCAGTAGGACACCTTATAGCAATCAGCCCCAGCATTTT | CASSRTPYSNQPQHF